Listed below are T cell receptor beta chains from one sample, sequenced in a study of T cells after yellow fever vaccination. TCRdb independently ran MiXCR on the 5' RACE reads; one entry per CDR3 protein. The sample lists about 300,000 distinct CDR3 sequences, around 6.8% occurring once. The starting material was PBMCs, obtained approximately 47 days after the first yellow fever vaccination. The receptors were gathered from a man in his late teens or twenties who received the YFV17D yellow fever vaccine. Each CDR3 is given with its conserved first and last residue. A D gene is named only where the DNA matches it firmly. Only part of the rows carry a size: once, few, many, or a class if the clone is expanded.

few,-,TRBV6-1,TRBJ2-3,TGTGCCAGCGTACCCGCCGGTGCGGGGTACACAGATACGCAGTATTTT,CASVPAGAGYTDTQYF
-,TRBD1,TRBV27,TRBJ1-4,TGTGCCAGCAGTCTCCAGAGACAGGGGGAAAAACTGTTTTTT,CASSLQRQGEKLFF
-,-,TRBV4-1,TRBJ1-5,TGCGCCAGCAGCCAAGGGGGCAGGGTGGGCAATCAGCCCCAGCATTTT,CASSQGGRVGNQPQHF
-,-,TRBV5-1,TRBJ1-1,TGCGCCAGCAGCTTTGGGGGGACCACTGAAGCTTTCTTT,CASSFGGTTEAFF
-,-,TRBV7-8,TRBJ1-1,TGTGCCAGCAGCTTATTACGGATGGGGGTGAGGATGAACACTGAAGCTTTCTTT,CASSLLRMGVRMNTEAFF
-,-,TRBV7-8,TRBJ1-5,TGTGCCAGCAGCGCATACTCAGCTTATCAGCCCCAGCATTTT,CASSAYSAYQPQHF
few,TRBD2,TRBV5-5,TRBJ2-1,TGTGCCAGCAGCTTGCTGTCTAGCGGGGGGAATAATGAGCAGTTCTTC,CASSLLSSGGNNEQFF
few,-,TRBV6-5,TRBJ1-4,TGTGCCAGCAGTTACTCGTCGGCAGAAAATGAAAAACTGTTTTTT,CASSYSSAENEKLFF
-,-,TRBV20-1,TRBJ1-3,TGCAGTGTTAGATCAGGGGGAAACACCATATATTTT,CSVRSGGNTIYF
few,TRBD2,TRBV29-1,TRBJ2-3,TGCAGCGTCTCGATCTTACTAGCGGGGGGGCAAGATACGCAGTATTTT,CSVSILLAGGQDTQYF
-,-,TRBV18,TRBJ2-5,TGTGCCAGCTCACCAGGACAGAGCCAAGAGACCCAGTACTTC,CASSPGQSQETQYF
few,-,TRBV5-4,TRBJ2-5,TGTGCCAGCAGCTCCAAAACAGGGATACAAGAGACCCAGTACTTC,CASSSKTGIQETQYF
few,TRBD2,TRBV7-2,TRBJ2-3,TGTGCCAGCAGCTTAGCGCCCCTAGCGGGAGACTCAGATACGCAGTATTTT,CASSLAPLAGDSDTQYF
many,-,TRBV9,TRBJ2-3,TGTGCCAGCAGCGTAGGTTTACGGGGGCGTGACTCGCCCACAGATACGCAGTATTTT,CASSVGLRGRDSPTDTQYF
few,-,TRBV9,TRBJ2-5,TGTGCCAGCAGCGTCAGGACGTCAGGCCCTCAGTACTTC,CASSVRTSGPQYF
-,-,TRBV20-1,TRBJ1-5,TGCAGTGCAATGGCAGGGGTCAACCAGCCCCAGCATTTT,CSAMAGVNQPQHF
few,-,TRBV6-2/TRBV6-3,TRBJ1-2,TGTGCCAGCAGTCGGGACCTTAACTATGGCTACACCTTC,CASSRDLNYGYTF
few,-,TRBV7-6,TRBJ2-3,TGTGCCAGCAGCCCCCTCTGGAACACAGATACGCAGTATTTT,CASSPLWNTDTQYF
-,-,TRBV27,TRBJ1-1,TGTGCCAGCAGAGACGTGGCAGGTCGCACTGAAGCTTTCTTT,CASRDVAGRTEAFF
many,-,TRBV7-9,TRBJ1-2,TGTGCCAGCAGCTTAGGTGAGCGTCTCCGCGCCAGCTTC,CASSLGERLRASF
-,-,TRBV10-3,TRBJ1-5,TGTGCCATCAACGGGCAGTTCAATCAGCCCCAGCATTTT,CAINGQFNQPQHF
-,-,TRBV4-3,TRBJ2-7,TGCGCCAGCAGCCAGGATAGGCATGGGGACGAGCAGTACTTC,CASSQDRHGDEQYF
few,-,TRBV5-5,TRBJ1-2,TGTGCCAGCAGCTTATCAGGGGAAATTCATATCTATGGCTACACCTTC,CASSLSGEIHIYGYTF
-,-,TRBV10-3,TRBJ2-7,TGTGCCATCAGTGAGGGGACTGTGAGCTCCTACGAGCAGTACTTC,CAISEGTVSSYEQYF
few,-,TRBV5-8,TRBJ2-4,TGTGCCAGCAGCTTCTGGGGGGCCACCAAAAACATTCAGTACTTC,CASSFWGATKNIQYF
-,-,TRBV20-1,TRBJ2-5,TGCAGTGCTACGTTTGGCGAGACCCAGTACTTC,CSATFGETQYF